The 26 T cell receptor beta chains presented below share a single source sample, sequenced in a study of CXCR3-negative and CXCR3-positive naive CD8 T cells. Libraries were UMI-labeled 5' RACE TRB cDNA. TCRdb re-called the 5' RACE reads and shows each CDR3 protein once, DNA omitted. Here the sample table reports some 47,000 distinct CDR3 sequences. Overall study findings and caveats: When CXCR3-positive naive cells were set against CXCR3-negative naive cells, the former had more hydrophobic TRB CDR3s.

Antigen specificity for these receptors is unknown. Specimen: naive CXCR3+ CD8+ T cells from blood. Subset indicated: CD45RO-CCR7+CD27+CD95- naive CD8+ T cells expressing CXCR3 (TNR3+). The receptor source for this set is a human donor in good health. Some clones in this sample may be carry-over from other donors' samples.

This clonotype shows up as medium-sized (0.01 to 0.1%) by frequency. The chain has TRBV4-3 and TRBJ2-1; without DNA, the TCRdb call of TRBD1 cannot be checked. CDR1 is LGHNA, CDR2 YSLEER, per germline. The CDR3 loop spans 15 amino acids. This chain's CDR3 is CASSPRTVIYNEQFF.

J is TRBJ1-5 and V is TRBV7-9; there is no DNA to check the TCRdb D call of TRBD1. The germline V gene has CDR1 SEHNR and CDR2 FQNEAQ (reference sequence). This CDR3 is 15 amino acids long. The CDR3 sequence is CASSPFRDSNQPQHF.

The chain couples TRBV19 to TRBJ2-1. The length of the CDR3 is 17 residues. Germline V gene lookup returns CDR1 LNHDA and CDR2 SQIVND (reference sequence). CDR3 loop: CASSIGLGFLAANEQFF. The full variable domain, rest sourced from reference TRBV19 and TRBJ2-1, is DGGITQSPKYLFRKEGQNVTLSCEQNLNHDAMYWYRQDPGQGLRLIYYSQIVNDFQKGDIAEGYSVSREKKESFPLTVTSAQKNPTAFYLCASSIGLGFLAANEQFFGPGTRLTVL.

This chain joins TRBV7-6 and TRBJ2-6. CDR1 and CDR2 (germline): SGHVS, FNYEAQ. This CDR3 is built from 15 residues. This CDR3 reads CASSLGPAGANVLAF.

V usage is TRBV6-5 and J usage is TRBJ2-2. The CDR3 has 14 amino acids. Germline CDR1 reads MNHEY; CDR2 reads SVGAGI. CDR3 residues: CASDTDANTGELFF.

The rearrangement joins TRBV10-1 to TRBJ1-5; TCRdb proposes TRBD1, but this gene call is untestable without DNA. The germline V gene encodes CDR1 WNHNN and CDR2 SYGVQD (reference sequence). This CDR3 is built from 18 residues. The CDR3 sequence: CATTSLSPGTGIVQPQHF.

The V and J genes are TRBV20-1 and TRBJ2-3. Germline CDR1 reads DFQATT; CDR2 reads SNEGSKA (reference sequence). The length of the CDR3 is 12 residues. The CDR3 sequence is CSARDVVDTQYF.

CDR3 sequence: CASTLLAVSTDTQYF. This chain connects TRBV6-2 or TRBV6-3 to TRBJ2-3; TCRdb's D call of TRBD2 is untestable without DNA. Per the germline V gene, CDR1 is MNHEY and CDR2 is SVGEGT. The CDR3 extends over 15 amino acids.

J is TRBJ1-6 and V is TRBV12-3 or TRBV12-4; as DNA is missing, the TRBD1 call by TCRdb cannot be tested. The CDR3 is 23 residues long. CDR3 in amino acids: CASSFGMPGQGTSPKVYNSPLHF.

This chain uses TRBV20-1 with TRBJ2-1; TCRdb selects TRBD1, and the lack of DNA leaves this call unchecked. From germline, CDR1 is DFQATT and CDR2 SNEGSKA (reference sequence). This CDR3 is 15 amino acids long. CDR3: CSAGTGHLIYNEQFF.

This clonotype ranks as medium-sized in terms of frequency. The chain links TRBV6-5 to TRBJ2-2; TCRdb's assignment of TRBD1 cannot be checked, as there is no DNA. The CDR3 sequence is 17 residues long. The germline CDR1 and CDR2 sequences are MNHEY and SVGAGI. The chain's CDR3 is CASSYSRFRGDKGELFF.

The rearrangement uses TRBV27 and TRBJ2-2. Germline CDR1 is MNHEY and CDR2 is SMNVEV (reference sequence). The CDR3 is 13 residues long. This CDR3 is CASSLGWAGELFF.

The chain combines TRBV16 with TRBJ2-1; TCRdb indicates TRBD1, and absent DNA this call remains unverified. This CDR3 has 15 residues. Germline CDR1 and CDR2: KGHSY and FQNENV. The chain's CDR3 is CASSQYGTGSNEQFF.

The rearrangement joins TRBV28 to TRBJ2-3. CDR1 and CDR2 from the germline V gene are MDHEN and SYDVKM. The CDR3 contains 16 residues. This CDR3 is CASSLQEPSSTDMQYF.

This rearrangement joins TRBV11-2 to TRBJ2-5. Germline values: CDR1 SGHAT, CDR2 FQNNGV. CDR3 length equals 16 residues. The CDR3 loop reads CASSLGRLGYQETQYF.

The CDR3 sequence: CASSPGTASLQDQPQHF. The chain couples TRBV5-1 to TRBJ1-5; TCRdb outputs TRBD1, but without DNA this stays unchecked. The CDR3 loop spans 17 amino acids. Germline-derived CDR1 and CDR2 are SGHRS and YFSETQ.

The CDR3 reads CASSLGAQETQYF. This sequence joins TRBV7-9 and TRBJ2-5. CDR1 and CDR2 from the germline V gene are SEHNR and FQNEAQ (reference sequence). The CDR3 totals 13 residues.

The rearrangement links TRBV29-1 to TRBJ2-7; checking the TCRdb D call of TRBD2 is not possible without DNA. CDR3 length: 16 amino acids. From germline, CDR1 is SQVTM and CDR2 ANQGSEA. CDR3: CSVEVSGESFSYEQYF.

This chain uses TRBV20-1 with TRBJ1-5. Per the germline V gene, CDR1 is DFQATT and CDR2 is SNEGSKA (reference sequence). The CDR3 has 19 amino acids. The CDR3 loop reads CSARVPNTALIISNQPQHF.

Frequency places this clonotype as medium-sized. The CDR3 sequence: CSVRQDGTYEQYF. V gene TRBV29-1 combines with J gene TRBJ2-7; the D call from TCRdb, TRBD1, cannot be confirmed without DNA. Germline loops: CDR1 SQVTM, CDR2 ANQGSEA. The CDR3 runs to 13 residues.

This sequence joins TRBV6-2 or TRBV6-3 and TRBJ1-1; without DNA, the TCRdb call of TRBD1 cannot be checked. CDR3 length: 14 amino acids. Germline CDR1 MNHEY, CDR2 SVGEGT. Here the CDR3 reads CASSYAGQGAEAFF.

The chain links TRBV29-1 to TRBJ2-4; TCRdb's D gene call, TRBD1, goes unchecked for lack of DNA. The CDR3 extends over 15 amino acids. Germline loops: CDR1 SQVTM, CDR2 ANQGSEA. The chain's CDR3 is CSLQGVKIAKNIQYF.

V and J are TRBV5-1 and TRBJ2-7. This CDR3 has 16 residues. Per the germline V gene, CDR1 is SGHRS and CDR2 is YFSETQ. The CDR3 sequence is CASSSGFMAASYEQYF.

This chain connects TRBV20-1 to TRBJ2-5; TCRdb returns TRBD2, unconfirmable since there is no DNA. CDR3 length: 15 residues. Germline CDR1 DFQATT, CDR2 SNEGSKA (reference sequence). CDR3 region: CSARERSGGPETQYF.

The chain uses TRBV7-3 and TRBJ1-2; with no DNA, the TCRdb D assignment of TRBD1 cannot be verified. The CDR3 is 14 amino acids. The germline V gene has CDR1 SGHTA and CDR2 FQGTGA. Here the CDR3 reads CASSLGDSNYGYTF.

The gene calls are TRBV6-6 and TRBJ2-7; TCRdb proposes TRBD1, but this gene call is untestable without DNA. The CDR3 runs 16 residues. Germline V gene lookup returns CDR1 MNHNY and CDR2 SVGAGI (reference sequence). This CDR3 reads CASSPHGTGGTHEQYF.